This TCR beta chain appears in the sequencing data of a study of blood T cell repertoires in COVID-19. Study-wide context: COVID-19 samples collected from the United States, Italy and Spain covered acute and convalescent phases. Sources were T cells, B-cell-depleted T cells, or PBMCs; the material itself was cDNA or gDNA.

The authors' processing: Reference gene primer amplification gave estimated nucleated cell counts. Produced via immunoSEQ multiplex PCR; TCRdb's table is partial and in-frame only. That table furnishes V, J and clone size, whereas the DNA furnished D and trimming. The profile shows about 58,000 clones, about four fifths of them singletons. V shed 3 bases and J 1 base; nucleotides not matched to a gene: 8. This CDR3 has 17 residues. The germline V gene has CDR1 KGHSH and CDR2 LQKENI. The receptor comes from a human donor in a cohort sampled during active COVID-19. Input material: peripheral blood. The V and J genes are TRBV18 and TRBJ2-1; TRBD2 matches 8 bases. The CDR3 loop reads CASSPGLAGGSYNEQFF. The CDR3 nucleotides are TGTGCCAGCTCACCTGGACTTGCGGGAGGATCCTACAATGAGCAGTTCTTC.